This T cell receptor (beta chain) was recorded in a study of cytomegalovirus exposure and HLA in healthy donors. On the study more broadly: Across a few hundred genotyped donors, approximately 81% landed in the Caucasian-associated ancestry cluster.

CDR1 is MNHEY and CDR2 is SMNVEV in the germline V gene (reference sequence). The V segment lost 7 bases and the J segment 1 base; nucleotides outside the gene matches: 7. The CDR3 is made up of 15 amino acids. PCR amplification relied on 60 Vbeta primers (plus 13 Jbeta primers). Produced via immunoSEQ multiplex PCR; TCRdb's table is partial and in-frame only. The table includes about 220,000 clones, roughly 79% detected once. This clone was seen a few times. Antigen specificity is unknown. Study results and caveats: In the analysis, some V segments, TRBV6-2 and TRBV6-3 included, were excluded as indistinguishable. Roughly uniform depth of sequencing across donors was assumed in presence/absence analyses.

Material: PBMCs. V usage is TRBV27 and J usage is TRBJ1-5; TRBD1 matches 7 bases. The TCR comes from a male donor in good health and CMV-seronegative. In DNA form, the CDR3 reads TGTGCCAGCACTACCTGGGACAGAAGCAATCAGCCCCAGCATTTT. It encodes CASTTWDRSNQPQHF.